The clone carrying this T cell receptor (beta chain) was seen once. Some clones are missing from TCRdb's copy, which holds only in-frame ones; the method was immunoSEQ multiplex PCR. The repertoire holds under 300,000 clones, with roughly 89% as singletons. The CDR3 consists of 19 residues. V shed 9 bases, J shed 7 bases, and the junction held 25 bases outside the gene matches. Germline assignment: CDR1 SEHNR and CDR2 FQNEAQ (reference sequence). These data originate in a study of blood T cell repertoires in COVID-19. For the study at large: COVID-19 samples from acute and convalescent phases originated in the United States, Italy and Spain. The cDNA or gDNA used as material had been derived from T cells, B-cell-depleted T cells, or PBMCs.

This TCR derives from a woman in her thirties or forties who had recovered from COVID-19. Specimen: peripheral blood. The V and J genes are TRBV7-9 and TRBJ2-2; TRBD2 aligns across 8 bases. The CDR3 is CASYGSRKSGREDGGELFF. CDR3 nucleotide sequence: TGTGCCAGTTACGGGTCACGAAAGAGCGGGAGAGAGGATGGCGGGGAGCTGTTTTTT.